This TCR beta chain was observed in a study of shared clonotypes between healthy human individuals. Study in general: A donor's plate count was three for CD4 naive and three for CD4 memory; CD8 naive had two and CD8 memory one.

The table came from immunoSEQ multiplex PCR; TCRdb's copy has only in-frame clones and leaves some out. The sample has about a million clones; roughly 70% are singletons. The split of CD4+ cells yielded CD45RA+ naive and CD45RA-negative memory subsets. The sample holds one count of this clone. Germline assignment: CDR1 MRHNA and CDR2 SNTAGT. V shed 6 bases, J shed 4 bases, and the junction held 9 bases outside the gene matches. The CDR3 runs to 16 residues. The receptor was isolated from a young man in good health. The material sequenced was memory CD4+ T cells sorted from blood. Subset in this sample: CD45RA-negative fraction. The chain couples TRBV6-4 to TRBJ2-5; 12 bases line up with TRBD1. Written as DNA, the CDR3 is TGTGCCAGCAGCCCCACCGGGACAGGGGGCCGAGAGACCCAGTACTTC. This encodes CASSPTGTGGRETQYF.